A selection of T cell receptor beta chains follows, all from one sample in a study of T cell clones after liver transplantation. Repertoires were generated with immunoSEQ multiplex PCR, while TCRdb's copy carries only in-frame clones and drops some. The sample yields roughly 49,000 clones, 70% to 75% seen once. Sequenced here: CD4+ T cells from blood, sampled roughly 56 months after liver transplant. All receptors derive from a human patient who received a liver transplant. Some T cells may trace back to the graft donor. Each CDR3 is given with its conserved first and last residue. Fields, in order: CDR3 protein, CDR3 length, V gene, clone size, J gene. Size is omitted from some rows. Given values are once, few, many or a class for expanded clones.

cdr3_aa: CASSVGSGAYTGELFF
cdr3_length: 16
v_call: TRBV9
clone_size: -
j_call: TRBJ2-2

cdr3_aa: CASSETDEQYF
cdr3_length: 11
v_call: TRBV10-2
clone_size: -
j_call: TRBJ2-7

cdr3_aa: CASSSGTGTNEKLFF
cdr3_length: 15
v_call: TRBV7-9
clone_size: -
j_call: TRBJ1-4

cdr3_aa: CASSWGRDTYEQYF
cdr3_length: 14
v_call: TRBV6-5
clone_size: many
j_call: TRBJ2-7

cdr3_aa: CASSLEGGGTDTQYF
cdr3_length: 15
v_call: TRBV5-1
clone_size: -
j_call: TRBJ2-3

cdr3_aa: CASKQGANYGYTF
cdr3_length: 13
v_call: TRBV28
clone_size: -
j_call: TRBJ1-2

cdr3_aa: CASSQIIGQSGYTF
cdr3_length: 14
v_call: TRBV14
clone_size: -
j_call: TRBJ1-2

cdr3_aa: CASSFHPQPQHF
cdr3_length: 12
v_call: TRBV28
clone_size: -
j_call: TRBJ1-5

cdr3_aa: CASRTLSSGANVLTF
cdr3_length: 15
v_call: TRBV27
clone_size: -
j_call: TRBJ2-6

cdr3_aa: CASSHEYDGAQYF
cdr3_length: 13
v_call: TRBV7-9
clone_size: -
j_call: TRBJ2-3

cdr3_aa: CASSVGQSTDTQYF
cdr3_length: 14
v_call: TRBV27
clone_size: -
j_call: TRBJ2-3

cdr3_aa: CASTHEGGFKETQYF
cdr3_length: 15
v_call: TRBV2
clone_size: -
j_call: TRBJ2-5

cdr3_aa: CASSSRLAGGSETQYF
cdr3_length: 16
v_call: TRBV9
clone_size: -
j_call: TRBJ2-5

cdr3_aa: CTTNGGVFSGNTIYF
cdr3_length: 15
v_call: TRBV28
clone_size: -
j_call: TRBJ1-3

cdr3_aa: CATKGTLSSYEQYF
cdr3_length: 14
v_call: TRBV6-1
clone_size: -
j_call: TRBJ2-7

cdr3_aa: CAISRILDNRGYTF
cdr3_length: 14
v_call: TRBV10-3
clone_size: few
j_call: TRBJ1-2

cdr3_aa: CAFSTGANYGYTF
cdr3_length: 13
v_call: TRBV5-6
clone_size: once
j_call: TRBJ1-2

cdr3_aa: CASSVAPDGDRNGEQYF
cdr3_length: 17
v_call: TRBV9
clone_size: -
j_call: TRBJ2-7

cdr3_aa: CASSQDWTGYNEQFF
cdr3_length: 15
v_call: TRBV4-1
clone_size: -
j_call: TRBJ2-1

cdr3_aa: CASSFRDATPDTQYF
cdr3_length: 15
v_call: TRBV5-1
clone_size: -
j_call: TRBJ2-3

cdr3_aa: CASRWEKLFF
cdr3_length: 10
v_call: TRBV2
clone_size: once
j_call: TRBJ1-4

cdr3_aa: CASSSPQASATNEKLFF
cdr3_length: 17
v_call: TRBV28
clone_size: -
j_call: TRBJ1-4

cdr3_aa: CASSRARTAGELFF
cdr3_length: 14
v_call: TRBV11-3
clone_size: few
j_call: TRBJ2-2

cdr3_aa: CASSTRGISGYTF
cdr3_length: 13
v_call: TRBV19
clone_size: -
j_call: TRBJ1-2

cdr3_aa: CASSLEGGVYEQYF
cdr3_length: 14
v_call: TRBV5-1
clone_size: -
j_call: TRBJ2-7

cdr3_aa: CASSLRTGNPEAFF
cdr3_length: 14
v_call: TRBV11-2
clone_size: few
j_call: TRBJ1-1

cdr3_aa: CASSWDRGLYEQYF
cdr3_length: 14
v_call: TRBV6-6
clone_size: -
j_call: TRBJ2-7

cdr3_aa: CASSLGLRNYEQYF
cdr3_length: 14
v_call: TRBV7-2
clone_size: -
j_call: TRBJ2-7

cdr3_aa: CASKAELYNEQFF
cdr3_length: 13
v_call: TRBV19
clone_size: -
j_call: TRBJ2-1

cdr3_aa: CASSTRTGETQYF
cdr3_length: 13
v_call: TRBV7-2
clone_size: many
j_call: TRBJ2-5

cdr3_aa: CASSFQGPGNTIYF
cdr3_length: 14
v_call: TRBV28
clone_size: once
j_call: TRBJ1-3

cdr3_aa: CASSEKGYGYTF
cdr3_length: 12
v_call: TRBV2
clone_size: -
j_call: TRBJ1-2

cdr3_aa: CASRDKGRYEQFF
cdr3_length: 13
v_call: TRBV2
clone_size: -
j_call: TRBJ2-1

cdr3_aa: CASSSPMMNTEAFF
cdr3_length: 14
v_call: TRBV27
clone_size: -
j_call: TRBJ1-1

cdr3_aa: CASSASTGLRSQPQHF
cdr3_length: 16
v_call: TRBV6-1
clone_size: few
j_call: TRBJ1-5

cdr3_aa: CASSARSGTQGLNTEAFF
cdr3_length: 18
v_call: TRBV9
clone_size: -
j_call: TRBJ1-1